This entry features one T cell receptor beta chain sequence. This record belongs to a study of blood T cell repertoires in COVID-19. At the level of the study: Specimens from acute and convalescent COVID-19 originated in the United States, Italy and Spain.

This CDR3 spans 11 amino acids. Germline lookup yields CDR1 DFQATT and CDR2 SNEGSKA (reference sequence). V lost 7 bases and J lost 0, with 7 bases in between. As processed by the authors: Amplification from reference gene primers served as the basis for estimated nucleated cell counts. Produced via immunoSEQ multiplex PCR; TCRdb's table is partial and in-frame only. V and J calls and clone size follow that table, whereas D and trimming were derived from the DNA. The sample records roughly 100,000 clones, roughly 85% being singletons. The TCR comes from a man aged 50-59 years with acute or convalescent COVID-19. The chain links TRBV20-1 to TRBJ2-7; a possible D gene is TRBD2 (6 bases). Material: peripheral blood. Written as DNA, the CDR3 is TGCAGTGGGGAGGTCTCCTACGAGCAGTACTTC. This codes for CSGEVSYEQYF.